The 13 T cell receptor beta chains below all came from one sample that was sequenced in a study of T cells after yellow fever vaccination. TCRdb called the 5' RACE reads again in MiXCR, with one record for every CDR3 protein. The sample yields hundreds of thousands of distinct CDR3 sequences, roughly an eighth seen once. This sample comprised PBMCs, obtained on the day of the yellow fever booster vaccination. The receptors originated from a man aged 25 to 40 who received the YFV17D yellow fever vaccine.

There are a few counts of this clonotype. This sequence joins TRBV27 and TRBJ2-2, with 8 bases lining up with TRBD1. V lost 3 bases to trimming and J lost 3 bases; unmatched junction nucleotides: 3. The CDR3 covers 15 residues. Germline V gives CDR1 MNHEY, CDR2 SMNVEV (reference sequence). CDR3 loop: CASSFHRGDTGELFF. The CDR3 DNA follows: TGTGCCAGCAGTTTCCACAGGGGGGACACCGGGGAGCTGTTTTTT.

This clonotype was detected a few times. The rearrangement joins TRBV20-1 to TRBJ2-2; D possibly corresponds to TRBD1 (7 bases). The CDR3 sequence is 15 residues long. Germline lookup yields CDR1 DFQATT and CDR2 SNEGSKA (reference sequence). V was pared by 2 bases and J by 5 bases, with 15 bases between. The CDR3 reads CSARRAGGGTGELFF. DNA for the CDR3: TGCAGTGCTAGAAGGGCAGGGGGAGGTACCGGGGAGCTGTTTTTT.

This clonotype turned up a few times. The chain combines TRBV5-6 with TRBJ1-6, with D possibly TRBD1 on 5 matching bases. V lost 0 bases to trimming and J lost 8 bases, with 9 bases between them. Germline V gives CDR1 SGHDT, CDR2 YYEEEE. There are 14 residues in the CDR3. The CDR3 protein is CASSLERGDSPLHF. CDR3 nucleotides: TGTGCCAGCAGCTTGGAACGGGGGGATTCACCCCTCCACTTT.

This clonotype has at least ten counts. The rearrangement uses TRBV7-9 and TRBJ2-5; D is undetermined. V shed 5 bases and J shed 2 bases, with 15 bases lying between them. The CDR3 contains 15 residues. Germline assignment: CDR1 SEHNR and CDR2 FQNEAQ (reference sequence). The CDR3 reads CASSLPSGRQETQYF. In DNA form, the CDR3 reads TGTGCCAGCAGCCTCCCCTCGGGCAGGCAAGAGACCCAGTACTTC.

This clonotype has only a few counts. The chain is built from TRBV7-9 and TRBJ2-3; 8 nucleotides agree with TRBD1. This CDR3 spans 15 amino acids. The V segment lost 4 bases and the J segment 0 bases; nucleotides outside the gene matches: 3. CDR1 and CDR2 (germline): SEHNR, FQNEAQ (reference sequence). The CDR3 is CASSYDRGSTDTQYF. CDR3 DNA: TGTGCCAGCAGCTACGACAGGGGCAGCACAGATACGCAGTATTTT.

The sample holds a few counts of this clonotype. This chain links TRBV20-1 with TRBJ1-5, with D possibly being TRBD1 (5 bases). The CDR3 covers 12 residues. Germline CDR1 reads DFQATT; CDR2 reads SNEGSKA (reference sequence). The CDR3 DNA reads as TGCTCCAAGGGCAGGGCTCGACAGCCCCAGCATTTT. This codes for CSKGRARQPQHF.

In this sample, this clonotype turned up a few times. CDR3 coding DNA: TGTGCCAGCAGTTACAGGGCGGGACTAGCGGGACACACCGGGGAGCTGTTTTTT. Translated, it gives CASSYRAGLAGHTGELFF. The rearrangement uses TRBV6-2 or TRBV6-3 and TRBJ2-2; TRBD2 matches 13 bases. Per the germline V gene, CDR1 is MNHEY and CDR2 is SVGEGT. Trimming removed 2 bases from V and 3 bases from J; junction bases left unmatched: 6. The CDR3 is 18 residues long.

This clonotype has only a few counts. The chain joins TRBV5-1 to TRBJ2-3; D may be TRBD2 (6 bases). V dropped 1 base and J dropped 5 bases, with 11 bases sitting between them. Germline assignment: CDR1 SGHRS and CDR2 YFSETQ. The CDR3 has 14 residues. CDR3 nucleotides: TGCGCCAGCAGCTTGTTTAGGGAGGAAGATACGCAGTATTTT. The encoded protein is CASSLFREEDTQYF.

The CDR3 sequence: CASNNYGGEQFF. CDR3 DNA sequence: TGTGCCAGCAATAATTATGGAGGTGAGCAGTTCTTC. The rearrangement links TRBV11-2 to TRBJ2-1, with TRBD2 as a possible D gene (5 bases). The CDR3 has 12 amino acids. Per the germline V gene, CDR1 is SGHAT and CDR2 is FQNNGV. V shed 7 bases and J shed 9 bases, with 13 bases lying between them.

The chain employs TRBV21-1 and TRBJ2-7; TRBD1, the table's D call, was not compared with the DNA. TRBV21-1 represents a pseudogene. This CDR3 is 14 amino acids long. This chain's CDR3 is CASSACGGENEQYF. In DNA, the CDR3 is TGTGCCAGCAGCGCGTGCGGGGGTGAAAACGAGCAGTACTTC.

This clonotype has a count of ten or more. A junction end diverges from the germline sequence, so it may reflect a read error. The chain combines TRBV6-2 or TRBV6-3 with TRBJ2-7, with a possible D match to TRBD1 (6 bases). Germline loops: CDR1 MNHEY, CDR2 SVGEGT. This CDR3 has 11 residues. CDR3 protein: CASSYPQGKEF. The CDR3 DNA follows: TGTGCCAGCAGTTACCCCCAGGGGAAGGAGTTC.

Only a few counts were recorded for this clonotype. The CDR3 loop reads CASSYSSLPLVHEQFF. Written as DNA, the CDR3 is TGTGCCAGCAGTTACTCGAGCCTCCCCCTAGTCCATGAGCAGTTCTTC. V usage is TRBV6-5 and J usage is TRBJ2-1; unclear D gene. Trimming cost V 0 bases and J 8 bases, with 17 bases left between them. Germline CDR1 MNHEY, CDR2 SVGAGI. The CDR3 is 16 amino acids.

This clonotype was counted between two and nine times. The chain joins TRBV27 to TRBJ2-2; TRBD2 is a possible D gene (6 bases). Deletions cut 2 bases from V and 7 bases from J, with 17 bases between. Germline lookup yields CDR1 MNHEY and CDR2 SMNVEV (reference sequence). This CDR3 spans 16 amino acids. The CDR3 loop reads CASSLIQVPGVGELFF. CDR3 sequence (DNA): TGTGCCAGCAGTTTAATACAGGTCCCGGGGGTCGGGGAGCTGTTTTTT.